This paragraph covers one TCR beta chain sequence. No cognate antigen has been identified for it. No base quality values were provided; no much bigger clone lies one nucleotide off. This entry belongs to a study of OX40 agonist ivuxolimab in advanced cancers. About the full investigation: The costimulatory receptor OX40 (CD134) was targeted by ivuxolimab, a fully human IgG2 agonistic monoclonal antibody. Intravenous ivuxolimab was administered to patients every 2 weeks at six dose levels: 0.01, 0.1, 0.3, 1.5, 3 and 10 mg/kg. Of the approximately 50 dose-escalation patients, hepatocellular carcinoma was present in around 20, melanoma in around 15, renal cell carcinoma in 9 and head and neck cancer in 9. The dose-escalation cohort was roughly 83% male with a mean age of about 54 years, ranging from about 23 to 85. Prior anti-PD-1, anti-PD-L1 or anti-CTLA-4 therapy was permitted, and about two fifths of dose-escalation patients had received checkpoint inhibitors. Three dose-escalation patients achieved partial responses, one with hepatocellular carcinoma and two with cutaneous melanoma. Peripheral TCRbeta sequencing aimed to test whether ivuxolimab altered TCR sequence diversity and caused clonal T-cell expansion. The paper reports the monotherapy dose-escalation portion (N of about 50 patients) of the phase I ivuxolimab trial.

Patients with autoimmune disease history or receiving systemic immunosuppression were excluded from the trial. Peripheral blood for TCR sequencing was collected from all dose cohorts at baseline, on cycle 4 day 1, and on cycle 7 day 1. Samples were obtained from an open-label, multicenter, first-in-human phase I dose-escalation trial of ivuxolimab. Adults with locally advanced or metastatic melanoma, renal cell, hepatocellular, or head and neck squamous cell carcinoma were enrolled in the trial. Before TCR sequencing, CD4+ T cells and CD8+ T cells were sorted from peripheral blood as separate populations. Beyond this particular receptor, the publication reports: Low levels of normalized T-cell clonal expansion were also seen in some patients who did not respond. The antigen specificity of the clonally expanded peripheral T cells was not determined. After ivuxolimab, expanded clones were on average more numerous among CD8+ T cells than among CD4+ T cells. Partial responders in the 0.1-3.0 mg/kg groups had among the lowest normalized peripheral clonal expansion, especially among CD8+ T cells. Clonal expansion of both CD4+ and CD8+ blood T cells was observed from baseline to week 6 at doses 0.1 to 3.0 mg/kg.

To sequence the TCRbeta CDR3 region, genomic DNA was isolated from the sorted cells. The immunoSEQ Assay was used for sequencing of TCRbeta CDR3 regions. Entries here come from immuneACCESS through TCRdb and include only in-frame sequences with V and J called. Some clones fail to appear in such tables; in the studies checked, an unresolved V gene covers under half of the shortfall, and the cause of the remainder is unknown. The sample table holds fewer than 6,000 clones, of which approximately 64% were seen once. 46% of the sample lies in the top ten. CDR1 and CDR2 are read off the germline V gene (reference sequence) as MNHEY and SMNVEV. V loses 8 bases, J loses 0 bases, and the germline ends lie 10 bases apart. From the cysteine through the phenylalanine, the CDR3 covers 13 amino acids. This entry keeps only the CDR3 DNA: 39 bases, framed from base 1.

This sequence originates from an adult with an advanced solid tumor such as melanoma, head and neck, liver or kidney cancer. The chain joins TRBV27 to TRBJ1-1; the D gene is not confidently resolved. Specimen: CD4+ or CD8+ T cells sorted from blood, collected in a trial of the OX40 agonist ivuxolimab. The DNA is as follows: TGTGCCAGCGCCTCAGGACTGAACACTGAAGCTTTCTTT. This sequence encodes CASASGLNTEAFF.